These 26 T cell receptor beta chains came from one sample sequenced in a study of CD8 T cells in Susac syndrome (dated by TCRdb to between 2017 and 2020). Library preparation used the immunoSEQ multiplex PCR assay. RNA was extracted using the RNeasy kit, and about 0.45 to 1 ug of the RNA was reverse transcribed with random hexamers. The public sequencing data were trimmed at Q25 with fastp and processed into clonotypes with MiXCR by TCRdb, which kept only in-frame beta chains. Rows with a matching CDR3 protein are joined into one entry that keeps the most common DNA and genes. This sample has hundreds of thousands of distinct CDR3 sequences in its table, and approximately 92% of those were observed once. Approximately 0.072% of the sample is held by the ten biggest clonotypes. Sequenced: CD4+ T cells from PBMCs. These receptors came from a human donor with multiple sclerosis.

Turning to this clonotype: Mismatch with germline at one junction end may stem from a read error. V and J are TRBV12-3 or TRBV12-4 and TRBJ2-1; TRBD2 matches at 11 bases. The CDR3 runs to 15 residues. The CDR3 bases are TGTGCCAGCAGTATAGCGGGAGGGCGTGGCGATGAGCAGTTCTTC. Encoded protein: CASSIAGGRGDEQFF.

The chain couples TRBV30 to TRBJ1-2, with D tentatively TRBD1 (5 bases). The germline V and J ends were trimmed by 4 bases and 3 bases, with 12 bases remaining between them. The CDR3 runs 13 residues. Germline values: CDR1 GTSNPN, CDR2 SVGIG (reference sequence). For the CDR3, the DNA is TGTGCCTGGACCGGGAGGGGTGACTATGGCTACACCTTC. It is translated as CAWTGRGDYGYTF.

The rearrangement links TRBV27 to TRBJ1-2, with D maybe TRBD1 (6 bases). Per germline, CDR1 MNHEY and CDR2 SMNVEV (reference sequence). V lost 2 bases and J lost 4, with 11 bases in between. CDR3 length: 14 residues. CDR3 bases: TGTGCCAGCAGTTTAAATACAGGGATCTATGGCTACACCTTC. This codes for CASSLNTGIYGYTF.

The J gene is TRBJ1-1, the V gene TRBV4-2; no definite D call. Germline V gene lookup returns CDR1 LGHNA and CDR2 YNFKEQ. CDR3 length: 13 amino acids. The V gene lost 4 bases and the J gene lost 5 bases, with 11 bases spanning the gap. The CDR3: CASSRGEGTEAFF. The CDR3 DNA is TGTGCCAGCAGCCGCGGGGAGGGAACTGAAGCTTTCTTT.

V and J are TRBV3-1 and TRBJ2-3; 8 nucleotides agree with TRBD2. The CDR3 spans 17 residues. The germline V gene has CDR1 LGHDT and CDR2 YNNKEL (reference sequence). V lost 3 bases, J lost 2 bases, and 10 bases stayed unmatched. The CDR3 bases are TGTGCCAGCAGCCACCCTACGGGCGGGGGGCCCACAGATACGCAGTATTTT. The encoded protein is CASSHPTGGGPTDTQYF.

The chain links TRBV28 to TRBJ1-1, with a possible D match to TRBD1 (5 bases). The CDR3 extends over 15 amino acids. The germline V and J ends were trimmed by 3 bases and 4 bases, with 15 bases remaining between them. The germline CDR1 and CDR2 sequences are MDHEN and SYDVKM. The CDR3 coding sequence is TGTGCCAGCAGTTTGCTGACAAGTAGGGGCACTGAAGCTTTCTTT. Its translation: CASSLLTSRGTEAFF.

V is TRBV19 and J is TRBJ2-5; D perhaps matches TRBD2 (5 bases). The CDR3 is 15 amino acids. V dropped 7 bases and J dropped 6 bases, with 21 bases sitting between them. The V gene's germline CDR1 is LNHDA and CDR2 SQIVND (reference sequence). The CDR3 reads CASTTTFGIGKTQYF. Here the CDR3 DNA reads TGTGCCAGTACCACAACCTTCGGGATTGGAAAGACCCAGTACTTC.

This clonotype was seen only once. This rearrangement joins TRBV23-1 to TRBJ1-5; possible D gene TRBD1, 6 bases. TRBV23-1 is identified as an open reading frame with a role that is uncertain. This CDR3 region has 16 residues. The germline V and J ends were trimmed by 3 bases and 0 bases, with 12 bases remaining between them. CDR3 DNA sequence: TGCGCCAGCAGTCATCGGGACATCTATAGCAATCAGCCCCAGCATTTT. This codes for CASSHRDIYSNQPQHF.

The chain carries TRBV5-8 and TRBJ2-7; D not resolved. Trimming cost V 5 bases and J 0 bases, with 15 bases left between them. CDR1 is SGHTS and CDR2 is YDEGEE in the germline V gene. The CDR3 consists of 15 residues. The DNA for the CDR3 is TGTGCCAGCAGGCCGTGGGGATACAGCTCCTACGAGCAGTACTTC. Amino acids: CASRPWGYSSYEQYF.

The rearrangement joins TRBV7-3 to TRBJ2-1; D is unresolved. The germline V gene has CDR1 SGHTA and CDR2 FQGTGA. V dropped 2 bases and J dropped 8 bases, with 16 bases sitting between them. The CDR3 has 15 amino acids. The CDR3 spells CASSLVGTTSHEQFF. CDR3 coding DNA: TGTGCCAGCAGCTTAGTAGGAACGACGAGCCATGAGCAGTTCTTC.

The chain uses TRBV27 and TRBJ1-1; D perhaps matches TRBD1 (5 bases). Trimming removed 4 bases at V and 5 bases at J, with 11 bases between. The CDR3 is 13 amino acids. From germline, CDR1 is MNHEY and CDR2 SMNVEV (reference sequence). CDR3 DNA sequence: TGTGCCAGCAGTTCCCCCGGGGCGACTGAAGCTTTCTTT. Its translation: CASSSPGATEAFF.

This chain links TRBV5-1 with TRBJ2-7, with D perhaps matching TRBD1 or TRBD2 (6 bases each). The CDR3 covers 15 residues. Trimming pared 4 bases from V and 2 bases from J, leaving 16 bases between. The V gene's germline CDR1 is SGHRS and CDR2 YFSETQ. DNA for the CDR3: TGCGCCAGCAGCCCAGGGGCAGGGAGGCCCTACGAGCAGTACTTC. It translates to CASSPGAGRPYEQYF.

CDR3 coding DNA: TGTGCCAGTCAACAGGGAGTGTGCGAGCAGTACTTC. Encoded protein: CASQQGVCEQYF. The chain couples TRBV6-4 to TRBJ2-7, with D maybe TRBD1 (6 bases). Germline V gene data show CDR1 as MRHNA and CDR2 as SNTAGT. The CDR3 has 12 amino acids. The V and J ends lost 9 bases and 6 bases respectively, with 15 bases between them.

The J gene is TRBJ2-2, the V gene TRBV4-1, with D possibly matching TRBD2 (5 bases). Germline CDR1 and CDR2: MGHRA and YSYEKL. This CDR3 has 15 residues. The V gene lost 4 bases and the J gene lost 7 bases, with 16 bases spanning the gap. CDR3 nucleotide sequence: TGCGCCAGCAGCCTCCTGTCTGCGCGGGTCGGGGAGCTGTTTTTT. Residues: CASSLLSARVGELFF.

The chain combines TRBV5-1 with TRBJ1-1; no clear D. V was cut by 0 bases and J by 8 bases, with 11 bases left in between. This CDR3 is 13 amino acids long. Germline V gene data show CDR1 as SGHRS and CDR2 as YFSETQ. The CDR3 spells CASSLVGRLEAFF. Written as DNA, the CDR3 is TGCGCCAGCAGCTTGGTTGGCAGGCTAGAAGCTTTCTTT. Drawing the rest from reference TRBV5-1 and TRBJ1-1, the complete variable domain is KAGVTQTPRYLIKTRGQQVTLSCSPISGHRSVSWYQQTPGQGLQFLFEYFSETQRNKGNFPGRFSGRQFSNSRSEMNVSTLELGDSALYLCASSLVGRLEAFFGQGTRLTVV.

The rearrangement uses TRBV11-1 and TRBJ2-1; no definite D call. CDR1 and CDR2 (germline): SGHAT, FQDESV (reference sequence). The CDR3 loop spans 15 amino acids. Between the trimmed V and J ends, which lost 0 bases and 8 bases, there was a span of 14 bases. CDR3 amino acids: CASSLAAAPSDEQFF. For the CDR3, the DNA is TGTGCCAGCAGCTTAGCTGCGGCCCCTTCCGATGAGCAGTTCTTC.

This chain joins TRBV29-1 and TRBJ2-1, with D uncertain. Germline lookup yields CDR1 SQVTM and CDR2 ANQGSEA. This CDR3 is built from 15 residues. Trimming removed 0 bases from V and 0 bases from J, with 9 bases in between. For the CDR3, the DNA is TGCAGCGTTGAAGATGGTGCTAGCTCCTACAATGAGCAGTTCTTC. Encoded protein: CSVEDGASSYNEQFF.

This rearrangement joins TRBV5-1 to TRBJ2-3; 8 bases are a match to TRBD1. Germline CDR1 SGHRS, CDR2 YFSETQ. The CDR3 covers 13 residues. V trimming: 3 bases; J trimming: 7 bases; junction bases outside the gene matches: 4. CDR3 DNA sequence: TGCGCCAGCAGCTCCGGGACAGGCTATACGCAGTATTTT. It yields the protein CASSSGTGYTQYF.

V usage is TRBV15 and J usage is TRBJ2-4; 8 bases match TRBD2. V trimming: 1 base; J trimming: 1 base; junction bases outside the gene matches: 15. The CDR3 covers 20 residues. Germline V CDR1 and CDR2: LNHNV, YYDKDF (reference sequence). The CDR3 here is CATSRGPNVGAGAAKNIQYF. CDR3 DNA sequence: TGTGCCACCAGCAGAGGACCCAACGTGGGAGCGGGAGCTGCCAAAAACATTCAGTACTTC.

The gene calls are TRBV7-8 and TRBJ1-4; D unclear. There are 16 residues in the CDR3. Germline CDR1 reads SGHVS; CDR2 reads FQNEAQ. With 1 base removed from V and 2 bases from J, the gap between germline ends came to 11 bases. CDR3 DNA sequence: TGTGCCAGCAGCTTAGTAGGACGTCGCACTAATGAAAAACTGTTTTTT. It is translated as CASSLVGRRTNEKLFF.

The rearrangement links TRBV28 to TRBJ1-1; 7 bases are shared with TRBD1. The CDR3 length is 16 residues. Trimming took 4 bases from V and 4 from J; bases not matched to a gene: 12. The germline V gene has CDR1 MDHEN and CDR2 SYDVKM. The CDR3 region is CASSYTGAPGPTEAFF. The CDR3, as DNA: TGTGCCAGCAGTTACACAGGGGCGCCAGGGCCCACTGAAGCTTTCTTT.

The rearrangement joins TRBV12-3 or TRBV12-4 to TRBJ2-4; perhaps D is TRBD1 or TRBD2 (5 bases each). The V gene lost 5 bases and the J gene lost 11 bases, with 16 bases spanning the gap. CDR3 size: 13 residues. The CDR3 spells CASSPGPQVVQYF. CDR3 nucleotides: TGTGCCAGCAGTCCGGGACCCCAGGTCGTTCAGTACTTC.

V is TRBV11-2 and J is TRBJ2-1, with 10 bases matching TRBD2. The V and J ends lost 3 bases and 9 bases, in that order; junction bases with no gene match: 8. The length of the CDR3 is 15 residues. CDR1 SGHAT and CDR2 FQNNGV come from the germline V gene. CDR3: CASSFIKREGVEQFF. CDR3 bases: TGTGCCAGCAGCTTCATTAAGCGGGAGGGGGTTGAGCAGTTCTTC.

This clonotype showed up just a few times. The gene calls are TRBV14 and TRBJ2-2; 11 nucleotides match TRBD2. The length of the CDR3 is 15 residues. The germline V gene encodes CDR1 SGHDN and CDR2 FVKESK. The J segment lost 4 bases and the V segment lost 2 bases, leaving 0 bases of the junction unmatched. The chain's CDR3 is CASSQLAGGTGELFF. CDR3 DNA sequence: TGTGCCAGCAGCCAACTAGCGGGAGGCACCGGGGAGCTGTTTTTT.

CDR3 sequence reads: CASRLGQRDSNQPQHF. CDR3 bases: TGTGCCAGCAGGCTAGGACAGAGGGATAGCAATCAGCCCCAGCATTTT. This chain joins TRBV6-1 and TRBJ1-5, with D possibly TRBD1 on 6 matching bases. The CDR3 length is 16 residues. Germline V lookup: CDR1 MNHNS, CDR2 SASEGT. The V end lost 6 bases, the J end lost 0 bases, and 15 bases lay between the germline ends.

V is TRBV30 and J is TRBJ1-1; D unresolved. V was clipped by 0 bases and J by 1 base, with 9 bases between them. This CDR3 comprises 14 residues. Germline assignment: CDR1 GTSNPN and CDR2 SVGIG (reference sequence). The CDR3 region has the DNA TGTGCCTGGAGTGTAGGGCAGGCGAACACTGAAGCTTTCTTT. Translating it yields CAWSVGQANTEAFF.